A single TCR beta chain is shown here with its context. This entry comes from a study of cytomegalovirus exposure and HLA in healthy donors. As for the study in general: Samples from HLA-typed donors yielded 65 million to 85 million unique TCRs in an early data release.

Though probably carrying unrecorded immune exposures, donors were nominally healthy at sampling. Germline V gives CDR1 SGDLS, CDR2 YYNGEE. The CDR3 consists of 14 residues. Trimming removed 4 bases from V and 7 bases from J, with 15 bases in between. The PCR employed 60 Vbeta primers together with 13 Jbeta primers. Sequencing was performed with immunoSEQ multiplex PCR; in TCRdb, only in-frame clones are kept and a portion is missing. The table records about 190,000 clones, roughly 80% of them present only once. Source material: PBMCs. The chain uses TRBV9 and TRBJ2-4; no clear D gene. The sequence was collected from a woman aged 25 to 39 in good health and CMV-seropositive. The CDR3 nucleotides read TGTGCCAGCAGCCCCATCGTTAGCACCAACATTCAGTACTTC. It yields the protein CASSPIVSTNIQYF.